Following are 10 T cell receptor beta chains from one sample sequenced in a study of blood T cell repertoires in COVID-19. Sequencing was performed with immunoSEQ multiplex PCR; in TCRdb, only in-frame clones are kept and a portion is missing. The sample has 8,500 or so clones, around 80% seen once. Sequenced material: peripheral blood. Receptors were obtained from a man in his 70s with active COVID-19.

The chain uses TRBV29-1 and TRBJ1-2; 7 bases agree with TRBD1. Germline trimming cut 3 bases from V and 9 bases from J; bases unmatched to any gene: 1. Germline CDR1 reads SQVTM; CDR2 reads ANQGSEA. CDR3 size: 10 residues. DNA for the CDR3: TGCAGCGTTGAGACAGGGAGCTACACCTTC. Translated, it gives CSVETGSYTF.

This chain uses TRBV7-9 with TRBJ1-5; 7 nucleotides agree with TRBD1. Per germline, CDR1 SEHNR and CDR2 FQNEAQ (reference sequence). Unmatched junction bases numbered 4, after V lost 4 bases and J lost 1 base. The CDR3 length is 15 residues. CDR3 sequence reads: CASSSQDRSNQPQHF. In DNA form, the CDR3 reads TGTGCCAGCAGCTCCCAGGACAGGAGCAATCAGCCCCAGCATTTT.

This chain connects TRBV29-1 to TRBJ2-1; TRBD2 aligns across 9 bases. This CDR3 region has 14 residues. CDR1 and CDR2 from the germline V gene are SQVTM and ANQGSEA. Trimming took 6 bases from V and 3 from J; bases not matched to a gene: 6. The CDR3 DNA sequence: TGCAGCGTAACCGGGACTAGCCGCTACAATGAGCAGTTCTTC. Its protein is CSVTGTSRYNEQFF.

This sequence joins TRBV28 and TRBJ2-1, with D tentatively TRBD2 (5 bases). V shed 5 bases and J shed 0 bases, with 14 bases lying between them. Germline CDR1 and CDR2: MDHEN and SYDVKM. The length of the CDR3 is 16 residues. This CDR3 reads CASSLGRTSSYNEQFF. The CDR3 region has the DNA TGTGCCAGCAGTCTCGGACGTACTAGCTCCTACAATGAGCAGTTCTTC. The whole variable domain, remainder taken from reference TRBV28 and TRBJ2-1, is DVKVTQSSRYLVKRTGEKVFLECVQDMDHENMFWYRQDPGLGLRLIYFSYDVKMKEKGDIPEGYSVSREKKERFSLILESASTNQTSMYLCASSLGRTSSYNEQFFGPGTRLTVL.

The V and J genes are TRBV13 and TRBJ2-2; 9 nucleotides agree with TRBD1. The germline CDR1 and CDR2 sequences are PRHDT and FYEKMQ (reference sequence). J was trimmed by 2 bases and V by 6 bases; bases with no gene match: 1. The CDR3 is 14 residues long. CDR3 sequence: CASRGQGNTGELFF. CDR3 DNA: TGTGCCAGCAGGGGACAGGGTAACACCGGGGAGCTGTTTTTT.

This rearrangement joins TRBV5-6 to TRBJ2-7; D gene uncertain. Germline CDR1 is SGHDT and CDR2 is YYEEEE. This CDR3 is built from 13 residues. Trimming pared 0 bases from V and 7 bases from J, leaving 11 bases between. The DNA for the CDR3 is TGTGCCAGCAGCTTGGCCGTTTTAAAAGAGCAGTACTTC. Translating it yields CASSLAVLKEQYF.

The chain carries TRBV18 and TRBJ2-3; D is perhaps TRBD1 (5 bases). Germline V lookup: CDR1 KGHSH, CDR2 LQKENI. Trimming stripped 2 bases from V and 2 bases from J, with 8 bases between. This CDR3 contains 14 residues. The CDR3 protein is CASSPSGATDTQYF. The CDR3 coding sequence is TGTGCCAGCTCACCATCTGGGGCCACAGATACGCAGTATTTT.

This sequence joins TRBV19 and TRBJ1-1; TRBD1 matches 9 bases. The CDR3 covers 15 residues. Germline V gene sequence: CDR1 LNHDA, CDR2 SQIVND (reference sequence). Germline trimming cut 7 bases from V and 6 bases from J; bases unmatched to any gene: 12. The CDR3 coding sequence is TGTGCCAGTACAACCCGTCGCGGGGACAGGGCTGAAGCTTTCTTT. Translated: CASTTRRGDRAEAFF.

This chain's CDR3 is CASSSQGAYGYTF. The CDR3 nucleotides are TGTGCCAGCAGTTCTCAGGGGGCGTATGGCTACACCTTC. The gene calls are TRBV27 and TRBJ1-2, with 8 bases aligning to TRBD1. The CDR3 sequence is 13 residues long. The J segment lost 5 bases and the V segment lost 4 bases, leaving 3 bases of the junction unmatched. Germline V CDR1 and CDR2: MNHEY, SMNVEV (reference sequence).

The chain is built from TRBV30 and TRBJ2-1; 8 positions match TRBD2. The CDR3 has 13 amino acids. Germline trimming cut 4 bases from V and 13 bases from J; bases unmatched to any gene: 12. Per the germline V gene, CDR1 is GTSNPN and CDR2 is SVGIG (reference sequence). The CDR3 nucleotides read TGTGCCTGGACCCGGGGCGGGACTAGGGATCAGTTCTTC. Translation: CAWTRGGTRDQFF.